Presented here are 21 T cell receptor beta chains from one specimen sequenced in a study of T cells in narcolepsy. Assay used: immunoSEQ multiplex PCR; TCRdb lists only in-frame clones, some missing. In the table there are about 32,000 clones, approximately 86% of which are singletons. The specimen was CD45RA- memory CD4+ T cells from PBMCs. The origin of the receptors is a human donor with narcolepsy.

V and J are TRBV28 and TRBJ2-3, with 7 bases lining up with TRBD2. This CDR3 has 18 amino acids. Germline V CDR1 and CDR2: MDHEN, SYDVKM. Trimming at V came to 4 bases and at J to 2 bases, leaving 15 bases not matched to a gene. The CDR3 loop is CASSSPFLLAGDTDTQYF. The CDR3 nucleotides read TGTGCCAGCAGTTCTCCCTTCTTACTCGCGGGGGACACAGATACGCAGTATTTT. The variable domain in full, completed from reference TRBV28 and TRBJ2-3, reads DVKVTQSSRYLVKRTGEKVFLECVQDMDHENMFWYRQDPGLGLRLIYFSYDVKMKEKGDIPEGYSVSREKKERFSLILESASTNQTSMYLCASSSPFLLAGDTDTQYFGPGTRLTVL.

The J gene is TRBJ2-1, the V gene TRBV2, with D perhaps TRBD1 (6 bases). Germline CDR1 is SNHLY and CDR2 is FYNNEI. The CDR3 has 15 amino acids. Trimming pared 1 base from V and 4 bases from J, leaving 11 bases between. The CDR3 here is CASSEDRASYNEQFF. The CDR3 DNA is TGTGCCAGCAGTGAAGACAGGGCCTCTTACAATGAGCAGTTCTTC.

This chain uses TRBV7-6 with TRBJ2-7; D may be TRBD1 (5 bases). Between the trimmed V and J ends, which lost 5 bases and 0 bases, there was a span of 17 bases. Per the germline V gene, CDR1 is SGHVS and CDR2 is FNYEAQ. The CDR3 is 16 amino acids. CDR3 in DNA: TGTGCCAGCAGCGGTGGCCAGGGAACGAGCTCCTACGAGCAGTACTTC. It yields the protein CASSGGQGTSSYEQYF. Together with reference TRBV7-6 and TRBJ2-7, the CDR3 gives the full variable domain: GAGVSQSPRYKVTKRGQDVALRCDPISGHVSLYWYRQALGQGPEFLTYFNYEAQQDKSGLPNDRFSAERPEGSISTLTIQRTEQRDSAMYRCASSGGQGTSSYEQYFGPGTRLTVT.

The chain joins TRBV5-1 to TRBJ2-3, with D possibly being TRBD1 (6 bases). CDR1 and CDR2 (germline): SGHRS, YFSETQ. This CDR3 contains 15 residues. Trimming shortened V by 1 base and J by 0 bases, and 9 bases separated the two germline ends. The CDR3 spells CASSLTGTSTDTQYF. CDR3 coding DNA: TGCGCCAGCAGCTTGACAGGGACCAGCACAGATACGCAGTATTTT. The full variable domain, in which reference TRBV5-1 and TRBJ2-3 provide the parts outside the CDR3, is KAGVTQTPRYLIKTRGQQVTLSCSPISGHRSVSWYQQTPGQGLQFLFEYFSETQRNKGNFPGRFSGRQFSNSRSEMNVSTLELGDSALYLCASSLTGTSTDTQYFGPGTRLTVL.

This clone appeared a single time. This chain links TRBV28 with TRBJ2-1, with D possibly being TRBD2 (5 bases). CDR3 length equals 15 residues. The germline V gene has CDR1 MDHEN and CDR2 SYDVKM. V shed 7 bases and J shed 9 bases, with 22 bases lying between them. The CDR3 DNA sequence: TGTGCCAGCACCCCCCTGACTACTAATTGGGGTGAGCAGTTCTTC. This gives the protein CASTPLTTNWGEQFF.

This clone is a singleton in its sample. This chain joins TRBV10-2 and TRBJ2-7; no definite D call. CDR3 length equals 14 residues. Germline V gene sequence: CDR1 WSHSY, CDR2 SAAADI. Trimming took off 2 bases at V and 3 bases at J, with 11 bases between the two ends. DNA for the CDR3: TGCGCCAGCAGTGAGGGTAGGCCCGACTACGAGCAGTACTTC. Protein sequence: CASSEGRPDYEQYF.

This rearrangement joins TRBV7-2 to TRBJ1-2; unclear D gene. The CDR3 has 15 amino acids. The V and J ends lost 1 base and 2 bases respectively, with 11 bases between them. Per germline, CDR1 SGHTA and CDR2 FQGNSA. CDR3 DNA sequence: TGTGCCAGCAGCTTAGGCGGAGCCATAAACTATGGCTACACCTTC. Translating gives CASSLGGAINYGYTF.

V usage is TRBV6-1 and J usage is TRBJ1-1; D might be TRBD1 (6 bases). The CDR3 runs 14 residues. V lost 1 base, J lost 5 bases, and 11 bases lay in between. Germline V gene lookup returns CDR1 MNHNS and CDR2 SASEGT. The CDR3 DNA sequence: TGTGCCAGCAGTGAAGAGGTCAGGGGAACTGAAGCTTTCTTT. Its protein is CASSEEVRGTEAFF.

This clone was seen only once. The V call is TRBV30, the J call TRBJ2-3; D gene ambiguous. Germline CDR1 and CDR2: GTSNPN and SVGIG (reference sequence). This CDR3 contains 11 residues. Trimming took off 4 bases at V and 2 bases at J, with 4 bases between the two ends. This CDR3 is CAWTITDTQYF. Here the CDR3 DNA reads TGTGCCTGGACCATCACAGATACGCAGTATTTT.

The chain has TRBV6-1 and TRBJ2-7; tentatively, D is TRBD1 (6 bases). CDR3 length: 16 amino acids. Germline assignment: CDR1 MNHNS and CDR2 SASEGT. Trimming removed 4 bases from V and 0 bases from J, with 16 bases in between. The CDR3 nucleotides read TGTGCCAGCAGTGGAGTCCAGGGGAGAGGCTCCTACGAGCAGTACTTC. This translates into CASSGVQGRGSYEQYF.

The chain employs TRBV11-2 and TRBJ1-1; D unresolved. V was pared by 5 bases and J by 12 bases, with 19 bases between. The CDR3 contains 13 residues. Germline V gene lookup returns CDR1 SGHAT and CDR2 FQNNGV. This CDR3 reads CASSPYPGGSSFF. In DNA, the CDR3 is TGTGCCAGCAGCCCCTATCCGGGAGGGTCGTCTTTCTTT.

The chain joins TRBV7-8 to TRBJ2-5; no reliable D call. This CDR3 spans 11 amino acids. V was cut by 1 base and J by 7 bases, with 4 bases left in between. The germline CDR1 and CDR2 sequences are SGHVS and FQNEAQ. The CDR3 spells CASSLVGTQYF. The CDR3 DNA reads TGTGCCAGCAGCTTAGTCGGGACCCAGTACTTC.

The CDR3 nucleotides read TGTGCCAGCAGTGAAGCGGTAAATTCACCCCTCCACTTT. This gives the protein CASSEAVNSPLHF. The rearrangement uses TRBV6-1 and TRBJ1-6; D not resolved. V gave up 0 bases and J gave up 7 bases, with 4 bases separating them. Per the germline V gene, CDR1 is MNHNS and CDR2 is SASEGT. This CDR3 has 13 amino acids.

This clone was found a few times. The chain is built from TRBV15 and TRBJ2-3; no clear D. Trimming shortened V by 0 bases and J by 11 bases, and 12 bases separated the two germline ends. Germline V gene sequence: CDR1 LNHNV, CDR2 YYDKDF (reference sequence). CDR3 size: 13 residues. The CDR3 protein is CATSRDAFEGQYF. As DNA, the CDR3 is TGTGCCACCAGCAGAGACGCGTTCGAAGGGCAGTATTTT.

This clone was seen more than once but under ten times. The genes are TRBV4-3 and TRBJ2-2, with D uncertain. The CDR3 has 14 amino acids. V was cut by 4 bases and J by 2 bases, with 8 bases left in between. Germline CDR1 and CDR2: LGHNA and YSLEER. CDR3 DNA: TGCGCCAGCAGCCGGACCGGAAACACCGGGGAGCTGTTTTTT. Amino acid sequence: CASSRTGNTGELFF.

This sequence joins TRBV28 and TRBJ2-7; unclear D gene. Germline lookup yields CDR1 MDHEN and CDR2 SYDVKM. Trimming removed 6 bases from V and 1 base from J, with 7 bases in between. The CDR3 is made up of 12 amino acids. CDR3 region: CASSTASYEQYF. CDR3 nucleotides: TGTGCCAGCAGCACAGCATCCTACGAGCAGTACTTC.

V gene TRBV20-1 combines with J gene TRBJ1-2, with a weak D call TRBD1 (5 bases). V lost 8 bases and J lost 6, with 13 bases in between. Germline CDR1 and CDR2: DFQATT and SNEGSKA (reference sequence). This CDR3 has 11 amino acids. The CDR3 nucleotides read TGCAGTTCGGGGGACTTGGATGGCTACACCTTC. This sequence encodes CSSGDLDGYTF.

The V and J genes are TRBV5-6 and TRBJ2-7; 8 positions match TRBD1. The CDR3 is 15 residues long. Germline trimming cut 1 base from V and 6 bases from J; bases unmatched to any gene: 9. Germline-derived CDR1 and CDR2 are SGHDT and YYEEEE. Written as DNA, the CDR3 is TGTGCCAGCAGCTTGAAGATCGGACAGGGAAGCGAGCAGTACTTC. This gives the protein CASSLKIGQGSEQYF.

V gene TRBV4-3 combines with J gene TRBJ1-6; tentative D call: TRBD1 (5 bases). Germline V gives CDR1 LGHNA, CDR2 YSLEER. Trimming cost V 6 bases and J 7 bases, with 25 bases left between them. There are 18 residues in the CDR3. The CDR3 sequence is CASRLLGQGRTKNSPLHF. The DNA for the CDR3 is TGCGCCAGCAGGCTATTGGGGCAGGGACGGACCAAAAATTCACCCCTCCACTTT.

This sequence joins TRBV5-4 and TRBJ1-2; D may be TRBD1 (5 bases). From germline, CDR1 is SGHNT and CDR2 YYREEE (reference sequence). The CDR3 extends over 14 amino acids. With 0 bases removed from V and 9 bases from J, the gap between germline ends came to 15 bases. DNA for the CDR3: TGTGCCAGCAGCTTGGTGGGCCAGGGAAGGCGCTACACCTTC. It translates to CASSLVGQGRRYTF.

This clone was detected only a few times. V usage is TRBV7-8 and J usage is TRBJ1-5; 9 nucleotides line up with TRBD1. This CDR3 contains 16 residues. V lost 5 bases to trimming and J lost 0 bases; unmatched junction nucleotides: 5. Germline CDR1 SGHVS, CDR2 FQNEAQ. CDR3 amino acids: CASSTWTGVSNQPQHF. CDR3 DNA: TGTGCCAGCAGCACCTGGACAGGGGTTAGCAATCAGCCCCAGCATTTT.